This T cell receptor beta chain was identified in a study of T cells in localized non-small cell lung cancer. TCRdb keeps only in-frame clones here, not all; method: immunoSEQ multiplex PCR. The sample holds tens of thousands of clones, over 85% seen once. Germline loops: CDR1 MDHEN, CDR2 SYDVKM. The CDR3 contains 16 residues. V dropped 6 bases and J dropped 4 bases, with 22 bases sitting between them. This TCR was sampled from a female donor aged 60 or older with stage I lung adenocarcinoma. The V call is TRBV28, the J call TRBJ2-7; a weak D match, TRBD2 (6 bases). The sample consisted of peripheral blood, taken before any cancer treatment. This CDR3 reads CASSTLAGGERYEQYV. In nucleotides, the CDR3 is TGTGCCAGCAGCACCCTCGCCGGGGGAGAAAGGTACGAGCAGTACGTC.